This T cell receptor beta chain comes out of a study of beta chain features in type 1 diabetes. Sequencing targeted expressed TCRB transcripts, as all isolated RNA had been reverse transcribed. The table came from immunoSEQ multiplex PCR; TCRdb's copy has only in-frame clones and leaves some out. The profile covers roughly 340,000 clones, with roughly 13% appearing a single time and over 0.014% taken by the ten largest. Worth noting for this clone: Its antigen is not identified.

The study, taken as a whole, reports: Within each of all four CD4+ subsets, Type 1 diabetes patients had TCRB CDR3s that were moderately but significantly shorter. Shorter templates might be favored by PCR, and equally so in patients and in controls.

The CDR3 runs 15 residues. The V gene's germline CDR1 is LGHNA and CDR2 YNFKEQ. V was clipped by 4 bases and J by 6 bases; unmatched bases: 8. This chain connects TRBV4-2 to TRBJ2-3; the match to TRBD2 covers 9 bases. The clonotype originates from a woman under 30 with type 1 diabetes. Source material: naive CD4+ T cells from blood. CDR3 loop: CASSPEGLARDTQYF. CDR3 DNA: TGTGCCAGCAGCCCCGAGGGACTAGCAAGGGATACGCAGTATTTT.